Below, 7 T cell receptor beta chains from the same sample are listed, as sequenced in a study of metastatic and nonmetastatic thyroid tumors (dated by TCRdb to 2020 to 2021). The library was generated by PCR. The instrument given in TCRdb is Illumina HiSeq 4000. TCRdb took the public reads, trimmed them with fastp at Q25, ran MiXCR for clone calling and kept in-frame beta chains. This sample has fewer than 40,000 clones in its table, and approximately 17% of those were observed once. Clones ranked in the top ten supply around 15% of the sample. Before undergoing thyroid surgery, none of the patients had been given any kind of treatment. Sequencing was done on a sample of tumor tissue. The source is a female donor with papillary thyroid cancer or a benign thyroid nodule (not recorded which). Some clones in this sample may be carry-over from other donors' samples.

The chain combines TRBV11-2 with TRBJ2-3; possible D gene TRBD1, 5 bases. From germline, CDR1 is SGHAT and CDR2 FQNNGV. V was trimmed by 2 bases and J by 2 bases, leaving 11 bases between them. The CDR3 loop spans 15 amino acids. The chain's CDR3 is CASSLPVTATDTQYF. CDR3 bases: TGTGCCAGCAGCTTACCCGTGACAGCCACAGATACGCAGTATTTT.

In its sample, this clone was seen many times. This sequence joins TRBV5-1 and TRBJ1-3, with unresolved D. Trimming took off 8 bases at V and 0 bases at J, with 12 bases between the two ends. Germline V lookup: CDR1 SGHRS, CDR2 YFSETQ. The CDR3 spans 14 residues. CDR3 loop: CASREQSSGNTIYF. Here the CDR3 DNA reads TGCGCCAGTAGGGAGCAAAGCTCTGGAAACACCATATATTTT.

CDR3 region: CASSLERGRLIDEQYF. In DNA, the CDR3 is TGTGCCAGCAGCTTAGAACGCGGGAGGCTGATAGACGAGCAGTACTTC. V and J are TRBV7-6 and TRBJ2-7, with TRBD2 identical over 8 bases. The CDR3 contains 16 residues. Trimming took 1 base from V and 5 from J; bases not matched to a gene: 10. Germline CDR1 is SGHVS and CDR2 is FNYEAQ. The whole variable domain, filled in from reference TRBV7-6 and TRBJ2-7, reads GAGVSQSPRYKVTKRGQDVALRCDPISGHVSLYWYRQALGQGPEFLTYFNYEAQQDKSGLPNDRFSAERPEGSISTLTIQRTEQRDSAMYRCASSLERGRLIDEQYFGPGTRLTVT.

This clone was seen repeatedly, ten times or more. This CDR3 is also generated by other DNA sequences in the sample. This rearrangement joins TRBV27 to TRBJ1-1; tentatively, D is TRBD1 (6 bases). The CDR3 spans 15 residues. V lost 0 bases, J lost 4 bases, and 12 bases lay in between. Germline V gene data show CDR1 as MNHEY and CDR2 as SMNVEV (reference sequence). CDR3 sequence: CASSLSIGGFTEAFF. The CDR3 DNA reads as TGTGCCAGCAGTTTATCGATCGGGGGCTTCACTGAAGCTTTCTTT.

This clone has a count of ten or more. J is TRBJ2-6 and V is TRBV9; a possible D gene is TRBD2 (5 bases). The CDR3 spans 14 residues. V was trimmed by 2 bases and J by 4 bases, leaving 7 bases between them. CDR1 is SGDLS, CDR2 YYNGEE, per germline. The CDR3 DNA reads as TGTGCCAGCAGCGTGGAGGCCGGGGCCAACGTCCTGACTTTC. This encodes CASSVEAGANVLTF.

This clone was seen repeatedly, ten times or more. V and J are TRBV19 and TRBJ1-2; D call uncertain. V was clipped by 8 bases and J by 4 bases, with 11 bases between them. The CDR3 extends over 12 amino acids. Germline CDR1 LNHDA, CDR2 SQIVND (reference sequence). DNA for the CDR3: TGTGCCAGTTGGGAAGCTCCCTATGGCTACACCTTC. Protein sequence: CASWEAPYGYTF.

This clone was counted many times. V gene TRBV20-1 combines with J gene TRBJ2-6; 8 nucleotides agree with TRBD2. The V gene end was trimmed by 1 base and the J gene end by 0 bases; junction bases not matched to a gene: 8. Germline CDR1 is DFQATT and CDR2 is SNEGSKA (reference sequence). This CDR3 region has 18 residues. The DNA of the CDR3 is TGCAGTGCTAGAGTGCGGGGGGCCGAAGGCTCTGGGGCCAACGTCCTGACTTTC. Translating gives CSARVRGAEGSGANVLTF.